This entry lists 8 T cell receptor beta chains sequenced from one sample in a study of tissue T cells after allogeneic stem cell transplantation. Sequenced by immunoSEQ multiplex PCR; TCRdb stores in-frame clones only, minus some. This table holds 20,000 to 25,000 clones, 60% to 80% found once. The sequenced material came from blood. Every receptor here comes from a female BALB/c mouse in good health. Strain MHC haplotype: H2-d.

This clone was observed a single time. The gene symbols are mouse symbols. The missing CDR3 end, 1 residue past where the read stops, is filled in from the germline J gene. The rearrangement joins TRBV20 to TRBJ1-1; D is perhaps TRBD1 (6 bases). This CDR3 spans 11 amino acids. Germline V gives CDR1 GFQATS, CDR2 STVNSAI. The germline V and J ends were trimmed by 3 bases and 4 bases, with 6 bases remaining between them. The CDR3 protein is CGASRGTEVFF. Incomplete CDR3 DNA: TGTGGTGCTAGCAGGGGCACAGAAGTCTTC.

Remarks on this clone: Mouse germline and gene names are used. The DNA read from the CDR3 is TGTGCCAGCGGTGAAGGGGGGGGGAACACCTTGTAC. Residues: CASGEGGGNTLY. The CDR3 in full is CASGEGGGNTLYF. The chain has TRBV13-2 and TRBJ2-4; D is possibly TRBD2 (7 bases). The read terminates 1 residue ahead of where the CDR3 ends, so the germline J gene completes it. Trimming removed 2 bases from V and 6 bases from J, with 10 bases in between. CDR1 and CDR2 (germline): NNHNN, SYGAGS (reference sequence). This CDR3 spans 13 amino acids.

Regarding this clone: The germline and genes are mouse ones. The read terminates 1 residue ahead of where the CDR3 ends, so the germline J gene completes it. Other DNA sequences of this sample code for an identical CDR3. This rearrangement joins TRBV20 to TRBJ2-7; a possible D gene is TRBD1 (6 bases). The V end was cut by 3 bases, the J end by 3 bases, with 6 bases between. The CDR3 has 11 residues. Germline-derived CDR1 and CDR2 are GFQATS and STVNSAI. CDR3 bases read: TGTGGTGCTAGAGGGGGCTATGAACAGTAC. Protein: CGARGGYEQY. The full CDR3 protein is CGARGGYEQYF. Filled out from reference TRBV20 and TRBJ2-7, the complete variable domain reads GALVYQYPRRTICKSGTSMRMECQAVGFQATSVAWYRQSPQKTFELIALSTVNSAIKYEQNFTQEKFPISHPNLSFSSMTVLNAYLEDRGLYLCGARGGYEQYFGPGTRLTVL.

This clone was picked up one time. Genes and germline come from the mouse. Sequencing ends 1 residue short of the CDR3 end; the germline J gene provides the rest. This chain joins TRBV13-3 and TRBJ1-2; D uncertain. Germline V gene lookup returns CDR1 NNHDY and CDR2 SYVADS. The CDR3 covers 13 residues. V was trimmed by 2 bases and J by 0 bases, leaving 5 bases between them. CDR3 bases read: TGTGCCAGCAGTGAAACAGCAAACTCCGACTACACC. Protein sequence: CASSETANSDYT. The CDR3 as a whole reads CASSETANSDYTF.

On this clone: Gene names are mouse gene names. The covered CDR3 bases are TGTGCCAGCAGCCAAGAAGAGCATTCAAACTCCGACTACACC. It translates to CASSQEEHSNSDYT. The entire CDR3 is CASSQEEHSNSDYTF. V gene TRBV2 combines with J gene TRBJ1-2; D ambiguous. The CDR3 is cut off 1 residue early in the read; its end comes from the germline J gene. This CDR3 contains 15 residues. V shed 0 bases and J shed 0 bases, with 8 bases lying between them. CDR1 LGHNA and CDR2 YSYQKL come from the germline V gene.

This clone was recorded a few times. Genes here carry mouse names. The CDR3 end falls 1 residue outside the read, so it is completed with the germline J gene. The chain has TRBV4 and TRBJ1-2; TRBD1 aligns across 9 bases. The CDR3 is 15 amino acids. The germline CDR1 and CDR2 sequences are LGHDT and YNNKQL (reference sequence). V was clipped by 4 bases and J by 3 bases; unmatched bases: 6. CDR3: CASSFYRGLYSDYTF. Incomplete CDR3 DNA: TGTGCCAGCAGCTTTTACAGGGGGCTTTACTCCGACTACACC. Looking up the rest from reference TRBV4 and TRBJ1-2 gives the full variable domain: ETAVFQTPNYHVTQVGNEVSFNCKQTLGHDTMYWYKQDSKKLLKIMFSYNNKQLIVNETVPRRFSPQSSDKAHLNLRIKSVEPEDSAVYLCASSFYRGLYSDYTFGSGTRLLVI.

Regarding this clone: Mouse gene names and germline throughout. Sequencing ends 1 residue short of the CDR3 end; the germline J gene provides the rest. Other nucleotide sequences from this sample produce the same CDR3. The J gene is TRBJ2-5, the V gene TRBV31; D is undetermined. There are 12 residues in the CDR3. Trimming removed 0 bases from V and 1 base from J, with 2 bases in between. In germline, CDR1 is GKSSPN, CDR2 SITVG. Partial CDR3 DNA: TGTGCCTGGAGTCTGGACCAAGACACCCAGTAC. Amino acids: CAWSLDQDTQY. The entire CDR3 is CAWSLDQDTQYF.

On this clone itself: Genes here carry mouse names. The read is 1 residue too short to cover the CDR3 end, so that end is filled in from the germline J gene. This chain uses TRBV14 with TRBJ2-2; 7 bases fit TRBD1. V lost 5 bases and J lost 0; bases outside the gene matches: 4. The CDR3 spans 15 residues. Per germline, CDR1 SGHDT and CDR2 FRDEAV. The CDR3 loop reads CASRGGTANTGQLYF. The CDR3 bases that were read are TGTGCCAGCAGGGGAGGGACAGCAAACACCGGGCAGCTCTAC.